This TCR beta chain was identified in a study of T cell changes during pregnancy in multiple sclerosis. Assay used: immunoSEQ multiplex PCR; TCRdb lists only in-frame clones, some missing. Counted here are about 40,000 clones, 75% to 95% occurring once; the ten biggest clones make up 0.4% to 0.45%. The CDR3 spans 12 residues. Germline CDR1 reads MDHEN; CDR2 reads SYDVKM. The ends were cut back, 10 bases at V and 8 bases at J, with 17 bases in the middle. The chain employs TRBV28 and TRBJ1-2; tentative D call: TRBD1 (5 bases). This TCR was recovered from a female donor with multiple sclerosis, enrolled in a pregnancy study. Sequenced here: CD4+ T cells from peripheral blood mononuclear cells, sampled in the third trimester of pregnancy. Here the CDR3 reads CAIRLPAGGYTF. The CDR3, as DNA: TGTGCCATTCGGCTCCCGGCAGGGGGCTACACCTTC.